One and the same sample provided the 9 T cell receptor beta chains below, sequenced in a study of cytomegalovirus exposure and HLA in healthy donors. Libraries were prepared by immunoSEQ multiplex PCR; TCRdb keeps only in-frame clonotypes and omits some of them. The sample includes about 220,000 clones, approximately 80% seen only once; the top ten take over 12%. The sequenced sample consisted of PBMCs. The origin of the receptors is a woman in her 30s in good health and CMV-seropositive.

The rearrangement links TRBV20-1 to TRBJ2-2; unclear D gene. CDR1 is DFQATT, CDR2 SNEGSKA, per germline (reference sequence). CDR3 length: 11 residues. V was cut by 8 bases and J by 0 bases, with 4 bases left in between. CDR3 sequence: CSPTNTGELFF. The CDR3 DNA sequence: TGCAGTCCCACGAACACCGGGGAGCTGTTTTTT.

The rearrangement joins TRBV11-2 to TRBJ2-7; tentative D call: TRBD1 (6 bases). Germline CDR1 SGHAT, CDR2 FQNNGV. The length of the CDR3 is 13 residues. V lost 3 bases and J 2 bases, leaving 8 bases between the germline ends. Written as DNA, the CDR3 is TGTGCCAGCAGCTTTGACAGGACCTACGAGCAGTACTTC. Translation gives CASSFDRTYEQYF.

V gene TRBV12-5 combines with J gene TRBJ2-3; 8 bases align to TRBD1. V lost 0 bases and J lost 6; bases outside the gene matches: 14. The CDR3 length is 18 residues. Germline values: CDR1 LGHNT, CDR2 FRNRAP. The CDR3: CASGLVPDGQGRSDTQYF. In DNA, the CDR3 is TGTGCTAGTGGTTTGGTACCTGACGGACAGGGAAGATCGGATACGCAGTATTTT.

The chain carries TRBV5-5 and TRBJ2-7; TRBD1 matches 11 bases. This CDR3 spans 14 amino acids. V was clipped by 3 bases and J by 4 bases; unmatched bases: 3. Looked up from germline, CDR1 is SGHKS and CDR2 is YYEKEE (reference sequence). The CDR3 sequence is CASSWGTGGYEQYF. Written as DNA, the CDR3 is TGTGCCAGCAGCTGGGGGACAGGGGGGTACGAGCAGTACTTC. The complete variable domain, with remaining parts taken from reference TRBV5-5 and TRBJ2-7, reads DAGVTQSPTHLIKTRGQQVTLRCSPISGHKSVSWYQQVLGQGPQFIFQYYEKEERGRGNFPDRFSARQFPNYSSELNVNALLLGDSALYLCASSWGTGGYEQYFGPGTRLTVT.

The V gene is TRBV7-9, the J gene TRBJ1-2; D is uncertain. V gave up 7 bases and J gave up 6 bases, with 15 bases separating them. Per the germline V gene, CDR1 is SEHNR and CDR2 is FQNEAQ (reference sequence). There are 13 residues in the CDR3. CDR3 region: CASNLRPADGYTF. CDR3 DNA: TGTGCCAGCAACCTACGACCAGCCGATGGCTACACCTTC.

In DNA form, the CDR3 reads TGTGCCAGCAGTGAGGGAGGGGATGAAAAACTGTTTTTT. Residues: CASSEGGDEKLFF. This chain links TRBV25-1 with TRBJ1-4; D is possibly TRBD1 (5 bases). Trimming took off 3 bases at V and 6 bases at J, with 8 bases between the two ends. From germline, CDR1 is MGHDK and CDR2 SYGVNS. The length of the CDR3 is 13 residues.

This clone was recorded once. Here the CDR3 DNA reads TGTGCCAGCTCACCGACAGGGGGTAACCAAGCCTATGGCTACACCTTC. Translation: CASSPTGGNQAYGYTF. The chain couples TRBV18 to TRBJ1-2; 9 bases fit TRBD1. Trimming removed 3 bases from V and 4 bases from J; junction bases left unmatched: 9. The CDR3 covers 16 residues. From germline, CDR1 is KGHSH and CDR2 LQKENI. Variable domain in full (rest from reference TRBV18 and TRBJ1-2): NAGVMQNPRHLVRRRGQEARLRCSPMKGHSHVYWYRQLPEEGLKFMVYLQKENIIDESGMPKERFSAEFPKEGPSILRIQQVVRGDSAAYFCASSPTGGNQAYGYTFGSGTRLTVV.

The J gene is TRBJ2-7, the V gene TRBV15; maybe TRBD1 (6 bases). Germline values: CDR1 LNHNV, CDR2 YYDKDF (reference sequence). There are 16 residues in the CDR3. V shed 0 bases and J shed 5 bases, with 17 bases lying between them. CDR3 sequence reads: CATSRDLQGSGHEQYF. DNA for the CDR3: TGTGCCACCAGCAGAGACCTACAGGGATCAGGCCACGAGCAGTACTTC.

The chain joins TRBV9 to TRBJ2-1; 13 bases align to TRBD2. Germline lookup yields CDR1 SGDLS and CDR2 YYNGEE. The CDR3 is 17 amino acids. The V gene end was trimmed by 4 bases and the J gene end by 9 bases; junction bases not matched to a gene: 13. CDR3 coding DNA: TGTGCCAGCAGCCCAAGACTAGCGGGAGGCCCGGGGGGTGAGCAGTTCTTC. It codes for CASSPRLAGGPGGEQFF. The full variable domain, in which reference TRBV9 and TRBJ2-1 provide the parts outside the CDR3, is DSGVTQTPKHLITATGQRVTLRCSPRSGDLSVYWYQQSLDQGLQFLIQYYNGEERAKGNILERFSAQQFPDLHSELNLSSLELGDSALYFCASSPRLAGGPGGEQFFGPGTRLTVL.